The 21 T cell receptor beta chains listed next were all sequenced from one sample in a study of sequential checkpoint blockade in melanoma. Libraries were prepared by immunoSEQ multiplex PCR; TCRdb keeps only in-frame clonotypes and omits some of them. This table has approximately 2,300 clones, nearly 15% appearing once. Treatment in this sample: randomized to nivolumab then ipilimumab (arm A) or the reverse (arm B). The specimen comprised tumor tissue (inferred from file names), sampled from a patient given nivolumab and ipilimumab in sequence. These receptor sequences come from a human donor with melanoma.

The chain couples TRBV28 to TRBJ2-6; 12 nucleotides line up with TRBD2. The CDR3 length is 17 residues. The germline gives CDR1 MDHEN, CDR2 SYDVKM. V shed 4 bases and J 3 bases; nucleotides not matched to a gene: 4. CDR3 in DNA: TGTGCCAGCAGTTCTAGCGGGAGGGCTCTTGGGGCCAACGTCCTGACTTTC. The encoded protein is CASSSSGRALGANVLTF.

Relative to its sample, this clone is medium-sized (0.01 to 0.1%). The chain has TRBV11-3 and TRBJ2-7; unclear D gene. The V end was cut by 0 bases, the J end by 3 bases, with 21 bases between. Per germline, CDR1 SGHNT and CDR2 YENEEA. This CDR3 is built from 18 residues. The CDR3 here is CASSLETLDNHFRYEQYF. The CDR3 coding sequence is TGTGCCAGCAGCTTAGAGACGTTAGACAACCATTTTCGCTACGAGCAGTACTTC.

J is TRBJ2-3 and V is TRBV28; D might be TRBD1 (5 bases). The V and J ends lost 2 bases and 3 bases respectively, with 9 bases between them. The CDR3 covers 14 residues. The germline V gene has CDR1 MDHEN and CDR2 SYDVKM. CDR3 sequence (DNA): TGTGCCAGCAGTTTACCCAGGGTGACAGATACGCAGTATTTT. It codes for CASSLPRVTDTQYF.

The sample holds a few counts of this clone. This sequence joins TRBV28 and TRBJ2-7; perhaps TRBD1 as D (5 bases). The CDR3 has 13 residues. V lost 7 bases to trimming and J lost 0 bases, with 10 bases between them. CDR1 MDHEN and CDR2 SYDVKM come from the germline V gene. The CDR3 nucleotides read TGTGCCAGCAAGGATAGGGGCTCCTACGAGCAGTACTTC. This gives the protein CASKDRGSYEQYF.

CDR3 DNA sequence: TGCAGCGTTGCTACAGGTATGGGTCTTGGCGAGCAGTACTTC. As protein: CSVATGMGLGEQYF. V gene TRBV29-1 combines with J gene TRBJ2-7; D perhaps matches TRBD1 (5 bases). Germline loops: CDR1 SQVTM, CDR2 ANQGSEA. Trimming removed 4 bases from V and 6 bases from J, with 19 bases in between. The CDR3 loop spans 14 amino acids.

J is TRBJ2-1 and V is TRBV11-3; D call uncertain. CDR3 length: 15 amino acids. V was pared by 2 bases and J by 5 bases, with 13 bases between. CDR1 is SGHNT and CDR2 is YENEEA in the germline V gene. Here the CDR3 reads CASSLLGGTNNEQFF. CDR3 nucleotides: TGTGCCAGCAGCTTACTAGGCGGTACCAACAATGAGCAGTTCTTC.

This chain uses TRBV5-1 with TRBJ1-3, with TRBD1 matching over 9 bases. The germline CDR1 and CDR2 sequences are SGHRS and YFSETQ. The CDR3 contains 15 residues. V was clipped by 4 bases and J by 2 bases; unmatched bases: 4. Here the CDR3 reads CASSKGTGPGNTIYF. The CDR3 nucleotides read TGCGCCAGCAGCAAAGGGACAGGGCCTGGAAACACCATATATTTT.

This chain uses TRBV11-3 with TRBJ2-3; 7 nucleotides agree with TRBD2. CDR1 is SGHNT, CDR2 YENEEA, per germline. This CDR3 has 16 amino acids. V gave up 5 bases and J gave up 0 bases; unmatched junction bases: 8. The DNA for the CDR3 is TGTGCCAGCAGCACCATAGCGGGCCCTAGCACAGATACGCAGTATTTT. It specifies CASSTIAGPSTDTQYF.

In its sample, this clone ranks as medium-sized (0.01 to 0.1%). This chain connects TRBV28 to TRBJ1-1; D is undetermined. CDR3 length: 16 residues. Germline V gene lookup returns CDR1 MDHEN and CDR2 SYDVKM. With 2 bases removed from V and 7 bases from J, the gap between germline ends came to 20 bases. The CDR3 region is CASSLRSGPPGGEAFF. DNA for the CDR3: TGTGCCAGCAGTTTACGGTCCGGGCCCCCAGGTGGTGAAGCTTTCTTT.

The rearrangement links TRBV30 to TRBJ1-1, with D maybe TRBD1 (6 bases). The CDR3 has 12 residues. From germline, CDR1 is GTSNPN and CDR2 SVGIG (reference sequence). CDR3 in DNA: TGTACCGGGCAGGGGAGGGGGACTGAAGCTTTCTTT. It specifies CTGQGRGTEAFF.

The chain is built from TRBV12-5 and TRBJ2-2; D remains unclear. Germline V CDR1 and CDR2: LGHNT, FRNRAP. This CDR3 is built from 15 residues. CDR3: CASLIDSWNTGELFF. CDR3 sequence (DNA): TGTGCCAGCCTTATCGACTCTTGGAACACCGGGGAGCTGTTTTTT.

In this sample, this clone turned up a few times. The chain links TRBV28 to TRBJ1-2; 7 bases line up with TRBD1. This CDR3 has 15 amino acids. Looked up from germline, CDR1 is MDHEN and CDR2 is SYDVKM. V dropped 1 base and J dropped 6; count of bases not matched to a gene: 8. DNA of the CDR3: TGTGCCAGCAGTTTATTGGACAGGAAGGAAGATGGCTACACCTTC. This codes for CASSLLDRKEDGYTF.

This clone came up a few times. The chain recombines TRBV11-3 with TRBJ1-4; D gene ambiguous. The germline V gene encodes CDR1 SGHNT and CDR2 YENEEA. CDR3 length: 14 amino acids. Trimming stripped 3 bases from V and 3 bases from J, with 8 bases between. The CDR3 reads CASSFGESNEKLFF. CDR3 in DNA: TGTGCCAGCAGCTTCGGGGAATCTAATGAAAAACTGTTTTTT.

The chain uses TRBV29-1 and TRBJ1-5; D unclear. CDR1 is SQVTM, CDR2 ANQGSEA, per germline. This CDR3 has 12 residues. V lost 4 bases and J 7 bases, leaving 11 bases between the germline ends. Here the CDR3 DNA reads TGCAGCGTTGGGAGAGTGGGCCAGCCCCAGCATTTT. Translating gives CSVGRVGQPQHF.

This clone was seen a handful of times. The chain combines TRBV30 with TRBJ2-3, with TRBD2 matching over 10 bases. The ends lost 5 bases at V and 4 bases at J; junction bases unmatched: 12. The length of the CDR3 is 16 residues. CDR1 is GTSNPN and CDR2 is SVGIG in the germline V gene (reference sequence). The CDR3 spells CAWLDYASGSPDTQYF. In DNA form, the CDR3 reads TGTGCCTGGCTCGACTACGCTAGCGGGAGTCCAGATACGCAGTATTTT. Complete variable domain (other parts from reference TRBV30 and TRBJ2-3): SQTIHQWPATLVQPVGSPLSLECTVEGTSNPNLYWYRQAAGRGLQLLFYSVGIGQISSEVPQNLSASRPQDRQFILSSKKLLLSDSGFYLCAWLDYASGSPDTQYFGPGTRLTVL.

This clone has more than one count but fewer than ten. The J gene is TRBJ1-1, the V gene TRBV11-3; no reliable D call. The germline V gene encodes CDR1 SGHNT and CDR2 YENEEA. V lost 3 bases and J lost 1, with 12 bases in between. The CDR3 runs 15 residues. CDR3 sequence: CASSFDGRRNTEAFF. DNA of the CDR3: TGTGCCAGCAGCTTTGACGGACGGAGGAACACTGAAGCTTTCTTT.

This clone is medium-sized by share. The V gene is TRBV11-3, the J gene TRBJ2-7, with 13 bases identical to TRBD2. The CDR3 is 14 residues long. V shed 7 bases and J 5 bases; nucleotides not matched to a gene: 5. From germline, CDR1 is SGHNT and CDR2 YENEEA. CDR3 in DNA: TGTGCCAGCACGACGACTAGCGGGAGGCACGAGCAGTACTTC. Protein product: CASTTTSGRHEQYF.

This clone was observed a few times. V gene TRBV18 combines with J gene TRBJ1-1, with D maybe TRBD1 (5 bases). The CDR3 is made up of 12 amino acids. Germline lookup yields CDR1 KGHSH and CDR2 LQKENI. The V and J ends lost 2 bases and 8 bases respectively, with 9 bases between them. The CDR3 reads CASSPEGYEAFF. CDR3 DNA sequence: TGTGCCAGCTCACCAGAGGGGTACGAAGCTTTCTTT. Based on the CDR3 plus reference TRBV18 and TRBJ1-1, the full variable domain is NAGVMQNPRHLVRRRGQEARLRCSPMKGHSHVYWYRQLPEEGLKFMVYLQKENIIDESGMPKERFSAEFPKEGPSILRIQQVVRGDSAAYFCASSPEGYEAFFGQGTRLTVV.

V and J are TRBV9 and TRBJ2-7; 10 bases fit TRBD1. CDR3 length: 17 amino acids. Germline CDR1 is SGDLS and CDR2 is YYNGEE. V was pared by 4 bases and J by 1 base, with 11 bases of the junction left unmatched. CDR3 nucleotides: TGTGCCAGCAGCCCGACAGGGACAGGGGCACCTTCCTACGAGCAGTACTTC. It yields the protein CASSPTGTGAPSYEQYF.

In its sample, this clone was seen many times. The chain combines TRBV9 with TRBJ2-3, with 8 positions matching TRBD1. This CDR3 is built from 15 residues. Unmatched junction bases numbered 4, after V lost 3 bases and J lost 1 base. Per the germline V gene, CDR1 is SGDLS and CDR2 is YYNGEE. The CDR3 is CASSGGQVGTDTQYF. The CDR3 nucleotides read TGTGCCAGCAGCGGGGGACAGGTGGGCACAGATACGCAGTATTTT. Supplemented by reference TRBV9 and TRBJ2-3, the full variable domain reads DSGVTQTPKHLITATGQRVTLRCSPRSGDLSVYWYQQSLDQGLQFLIQYYNGEERAKGNILERFSAQQFPDLHSELNLSSLELGDSALYFCASSGGQVGTDTQYFGPGTRLTVL.

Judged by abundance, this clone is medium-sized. The CDR3 sequence: CASSLGLAGISSYNEQFF. CDR3 DNA: TGTGCCAGCAGCTTGGGACTAGCGGGGATTAGCTCCTACAATGAGCAGTTCTTC. This chain links TRBV11-3 with TRBJ2-1; 13 nucleotides match TRBD2. V trimming: 3 bases; J trimming: 0 bases; junction bases outside the gene matches: 5. The germline V gene encodes CDR1 SGHNT and CDR2 YENEEA. The CDR3 totals 18 residues.